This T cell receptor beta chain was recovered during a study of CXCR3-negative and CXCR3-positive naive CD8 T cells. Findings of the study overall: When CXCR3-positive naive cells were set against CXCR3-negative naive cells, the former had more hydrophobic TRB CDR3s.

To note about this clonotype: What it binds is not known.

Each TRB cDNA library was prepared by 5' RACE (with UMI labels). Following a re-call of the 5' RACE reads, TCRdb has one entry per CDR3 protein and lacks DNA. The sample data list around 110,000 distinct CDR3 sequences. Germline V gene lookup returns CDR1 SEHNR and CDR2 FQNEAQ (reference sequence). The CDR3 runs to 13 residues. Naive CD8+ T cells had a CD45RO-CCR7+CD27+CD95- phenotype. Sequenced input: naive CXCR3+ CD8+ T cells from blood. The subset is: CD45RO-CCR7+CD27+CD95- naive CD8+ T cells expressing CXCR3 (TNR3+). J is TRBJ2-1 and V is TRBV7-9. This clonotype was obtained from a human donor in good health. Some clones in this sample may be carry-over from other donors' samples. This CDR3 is CASKPSTYNEQFF. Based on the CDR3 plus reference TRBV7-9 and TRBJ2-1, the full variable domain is DTGVSQNPRHKITKRGQNVTFRCDPISEHNRLYWYRQTLGQGPEFLTYFQNEAQLEKSRLLSDRFSAERPKGSFSTLEIQRTEQGDSAMYLCASKPSTYNEQFFGPGTRLTVL.